The rows below give T cell receptor beta chains drawn from one sample of a study of blood T cell repertoires in COVID-19. The protocol was immunoSEQ multiplex PCR, while the TCRdb copy is restricted to in-frame clones and leaves out a portion. Of some 130,000 clones listed, 80% to 90% are singletons. The sample comprised peripheral blood. These receptors were taken from a man between 60 and 75 years old with COVID-19, enrolled during active disease. Each CDR3 is given with its conserved first and last residue. The order of the fields is J gene, V gene, clone size, CDR3 protein. Rows give clone size only sometimes, using once, few, many, or a class for an expanded clone.

TRBJ2-1,TRBV9,NA,CASSVSSQTVNEQFF
TRBJ1-5,TRBV27,NA,CASSSRRGNQPQHF
TRBJ1-4,TRBV28,NA,CASSRHRQGYEKLFF
TRBJ2-7,TRBV7-2,NA,CASSPRTGTYEQYF
TRBJ2-7,TRBV9,NA,CASSPGWGGLLSYEQYF
TRBJ2-7,TRBV19,NA,CASTPPGTGVYEQYF
TRBJ2-3,TRBV19,NA,CASSTGLAGSTDTQYF
TRBJ2-7,TRBV27,NA,CASSLSQVNYEQYF
TRBJ1-3,TRBV6-5,NA,CASSYGGAAGNTIYF
TRBJ2-1,TRBV6-5,NA,CASSKTGYNEQFF
TRBJ1-1,TRBV3-1/TRBV3-2,NA,CASSQDLGRGEAFF
TRBJ2-1,TRBV5-4,NA,CASSPSLAGGGDEQFF
TRBJ2-2,TRBV5-4,NA,CASSLVGRVPGELFF
TRBJ1-3,TRBV25-1,NA,CASSLQGASGNTIYF
TRBJ2-2,TRBV18,few,CASSPPRLAGERYTGELFF
TRBJ1-5,TRBV5-4,NA,CASSLWGEGNQPQHF
TRBJ2-1,TRBV5-1,NA,CASSLGEGNFNYNEQFF
TRBJ1-1,TRBV19,NA,CASRTYQGTEAFF
TRBJ1-6,TRBV11-2,NA,CASSQAGRGNSPLHF
TRBJ2-3,TRBV18,NA,CASSPPSSTDTQYF
TRBJ1-2,TRBV28,NA,CASSLLGVNYGYTF
TRBJ2-3,TRBV6-5,NA,CASSYSAGSDTQYF
TRBJ1-2,TRBV7-2,NA,CASSLAEGARDTF
TRBJ1-2,TRBV30,NA,CAWNRQVGGYTF
TRBJ1-3,TRBV7-2,NA,CASSFGGSGNTIYF
TRBJ1-2,TRBV29-1,NA,CSVEDPTVNYGYTF
TRBJ1-2,TRBV7-9,once,CASSLGGPNYGYTF
TRBJ1-2,TRBV5-1,few,CASSLVLQGAYGYTF
TRBJ2-7,TRBV6-5,NA,CASKRGQGGSYEQYF
TRBJ2-4,TRBV14,NA,CASSQDSWTSGGPRWDIQYF
TRBJ1-2,TRBV12-3/TRBV12-4,NA,CASGLGGYGYTF
TRBJ2-3,TRBV9,once,CASRLVTSTDTQYF
TRBJ1-2,TRBV3-1/TRBV3-2,few,CASSLREGDKSYTF
TRBJ1-1,TRBV19,NA,CASKPGQGAREAFF